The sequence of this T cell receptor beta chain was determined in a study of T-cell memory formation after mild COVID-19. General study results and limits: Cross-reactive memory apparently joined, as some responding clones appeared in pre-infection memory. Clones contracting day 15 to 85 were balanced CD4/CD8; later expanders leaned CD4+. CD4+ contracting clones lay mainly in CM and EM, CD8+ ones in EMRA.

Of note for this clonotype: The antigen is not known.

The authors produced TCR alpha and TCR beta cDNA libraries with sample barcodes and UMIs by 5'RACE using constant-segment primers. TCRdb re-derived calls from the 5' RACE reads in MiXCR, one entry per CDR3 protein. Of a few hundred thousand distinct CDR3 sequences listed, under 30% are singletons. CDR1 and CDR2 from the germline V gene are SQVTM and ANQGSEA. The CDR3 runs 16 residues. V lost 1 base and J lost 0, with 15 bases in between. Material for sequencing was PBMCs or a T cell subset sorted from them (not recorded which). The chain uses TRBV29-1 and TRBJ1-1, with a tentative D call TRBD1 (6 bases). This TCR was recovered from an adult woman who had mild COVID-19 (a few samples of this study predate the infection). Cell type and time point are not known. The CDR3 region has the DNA TGCAGCGTTGAAGGCGCCGGACAGACCCTGAACACTGAAGCTTTCTTT. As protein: CSVEGAGQTLNTEAFF.